The clone carrying this T cell receptor beta chain was observed once. This specimen comes from a study of blood T cell repertoires in COVID-19. Here immunoSEQ multiplex PCR was the method, and the copy in TCRdb shows in-frame clones only, minus some. The sample holds about 200,000 clones, 65% to 85% seen once. The CDR3 has 15 residues. V was cut by 5 bases and J by 0 bases, with 12 bases left in between. Looked up from germline, CDR1 is LNHDA and CDR2 is SQIVND (reference sequence). Sample: PBMCs or T cells enriched from blood (not recorded which). The chain recombines TRBV19 with TRBJ2-3, with D possibly matching TRBD1 (5 bases). The receptor was isolated from a middle-aged woman with acute COVID-19. The CDR3: CASSPRQPSTDTQYF. The CDR3 nucleotides are TGTGCCAGTAGTCCACGACAGCCCAGCACAGATACGCAGTATTTT.